This T cell receptor (beta chain) was obtained from a study of blood T cell repertoires in COVID-19. As for the study in general: Sample material is recorded as cDNA or gDNA derived from T cells, B-cell-depleted T cells, or PBMCs.

In the original workflow: Nucleated cell counts were estimated from reference gene primer amplification. The repertoire was sequenced with immunoSEQ multiplex PCR; TCRdb's copy has only in-frame clones and lacks some. That table furnishes V, J and clone size, whereas the DNA furnished D and trimming. This table has 150,000 to 190,000 clones, about 85% appearing once. Germline V gene sequence: CDR1 MNHEY, CDR2 SVGAGI. J was trimmed by 1 base and V by 5 bases; bases with no gene match: 6. The CDR3 runs 15 residues. V and J are TRBV6-5 and TRBJ1-1, with TRBD1 matching 8 bases. This receptor was identified in an older woman with COVID-19, enrolled during active disease. Sequenced sample: peripheral blood. CDR3 residues: CASSTRDRKNTEAFF. CDR3 bases: TGTGCCAGCAGTACCAGGGACAGGAAGAACACTGAAGCTTTCTTT.